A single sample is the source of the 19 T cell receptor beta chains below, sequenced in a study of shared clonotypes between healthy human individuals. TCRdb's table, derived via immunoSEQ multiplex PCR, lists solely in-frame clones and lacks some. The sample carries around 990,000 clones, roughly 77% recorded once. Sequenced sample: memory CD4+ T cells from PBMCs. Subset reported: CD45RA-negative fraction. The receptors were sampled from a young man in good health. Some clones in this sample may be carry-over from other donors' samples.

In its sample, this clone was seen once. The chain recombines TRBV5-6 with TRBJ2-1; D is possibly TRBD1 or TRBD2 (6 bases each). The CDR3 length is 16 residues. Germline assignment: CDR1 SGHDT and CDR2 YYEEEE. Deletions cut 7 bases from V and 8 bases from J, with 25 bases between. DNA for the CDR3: TGTGCCAGCCTCACCCTCAACGGGAGTGGGGGGCATGAGCAGTTCTTC. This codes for CASLTLNGSGGHEQFF.

Here the CDR3 reads CASSPYDRGGQETQYF. CDR3 sequence (DNA): TGTGCCAGCAGCCCCTATGACAGGGGAGGACAAGAGACCCAGTACTTC. This sequence joins TRBV7-2 and TRBJ2-5; TRBD1 aligns across 8 bases. CDR1 and CDR2 (germline): SGHTA, FQGNSA. The J segment lost 2 bases and the V segment lost 5 bases, leaving 10 bases of the junction unmatched. This CDR3 comprises 16 residues.

The CDR3 sequence: CAISVDPGGEQYF. CDR3 sequence (DNA): TGTGCCATCAGCGTTGACCCGGGTGGCGAGCAGTACTTC. The rearrangement links TRBV10-3 to TRBJ2-7; no reliable D call. Deletions cut 6 bases from V and 6 bases from J, with 15 bases between. This CDR3 region has 13 residues. Germline V gene lookup returns CDR1 ENHRY and CDR2 SYGVKD.

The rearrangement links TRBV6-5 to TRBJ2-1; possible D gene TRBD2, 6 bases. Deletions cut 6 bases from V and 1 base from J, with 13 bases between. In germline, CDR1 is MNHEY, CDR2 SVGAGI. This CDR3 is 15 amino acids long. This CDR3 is CASRRMTRSYNEQFF. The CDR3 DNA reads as TGTGCCAGCAGGAGGATGACTAGGTCCTACAATGAGCAGTTCTTC.

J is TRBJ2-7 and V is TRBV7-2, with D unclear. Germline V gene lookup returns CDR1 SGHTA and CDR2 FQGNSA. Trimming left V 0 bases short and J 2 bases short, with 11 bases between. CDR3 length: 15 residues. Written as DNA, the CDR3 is TGTGCCAGCAGCTTAGCGCCCATCCAAGCCTACGAGCAGTACTTC. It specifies CASSLAPIQAYEQYF.

CDR3 residues: CASSQERSAGREQYF. For the CDR3, the DNA is TGCGCCAGCAGCCAAGAAAGGTCGGCCGGGCGCGAGCAGTACTTC. The V call is TRBV4-3, the J call TRBJ2-7, with D unresolved. The CDR3 has 15 amino acids. V was clipped by 0 bases and J by 6 bases, with 15 bases between them. The germline CDR1 and CDR2 sequences are LGHNA and YSLEER.

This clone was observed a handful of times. CDR3 in DNA: TGTGCCAGCAGTGAACCCAACAGGGGTAACTATGGCTACACCTTC. Amino acids: CASSEPNRGNYGYTF. The chain combines TRBV6-1 with TRBJ1-2, with 7 bases identical to TRBD1. Germline lookup yields CDR1 MNHNS and CDR2 SASEGT. Trimming took 2 bases from V and 1 from J; bases not matched to a gene: 4. The CDR3 loop spans 15 amino acids.

The CDR3 DNA is TGTGCCAGCAGTGAAAGTGGTGACTACGAGCAGTACTTC. It codes for CASSESGDYEQYF. The chain combines TRBV6-1 with TRBJ2-7; D is uncertain. The germline CDR1 and CDR2 sequences are MNHNS and SASEGT. CDR3 length equals 13 residues. The ends were cut back, 2 bases at V and 3 bases at J, with 8 bases in the middle.

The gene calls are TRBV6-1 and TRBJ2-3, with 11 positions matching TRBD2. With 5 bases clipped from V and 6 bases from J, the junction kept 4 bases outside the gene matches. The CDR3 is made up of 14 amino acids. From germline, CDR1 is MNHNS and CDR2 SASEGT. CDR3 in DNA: TGTGCCAGCAGTTTAGCGGGAGGGCCGGATACGCAGTATTTT. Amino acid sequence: CASSLAGGPDTQYF.

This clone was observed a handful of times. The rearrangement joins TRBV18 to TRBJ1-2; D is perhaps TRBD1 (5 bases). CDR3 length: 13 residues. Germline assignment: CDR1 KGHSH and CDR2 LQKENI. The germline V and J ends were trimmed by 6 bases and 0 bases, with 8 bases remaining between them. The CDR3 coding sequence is TGTGCCAGCTCGCGGACATCTAACTATGGCTACACCTTC. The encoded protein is CASSRTSNYGYTF.

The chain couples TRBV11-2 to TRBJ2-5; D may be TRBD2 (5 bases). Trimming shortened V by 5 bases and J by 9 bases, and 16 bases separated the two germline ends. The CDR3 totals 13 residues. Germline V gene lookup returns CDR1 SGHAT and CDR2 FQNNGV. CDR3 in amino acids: CASSNLEKAAQYF. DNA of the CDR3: TGTGCCAGCAGCAACCTAGAGAAAGCGGCCCAGTACTTC.

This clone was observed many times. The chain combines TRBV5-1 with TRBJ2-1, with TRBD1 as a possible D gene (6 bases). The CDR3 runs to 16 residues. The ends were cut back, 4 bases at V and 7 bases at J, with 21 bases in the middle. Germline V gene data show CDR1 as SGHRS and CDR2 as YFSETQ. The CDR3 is CASSPRGTGNENEQFF. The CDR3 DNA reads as TGCGCCAGCAGCCCCCGTGGTACAGGGAACGAGAATGAGCAGTTCTTC.

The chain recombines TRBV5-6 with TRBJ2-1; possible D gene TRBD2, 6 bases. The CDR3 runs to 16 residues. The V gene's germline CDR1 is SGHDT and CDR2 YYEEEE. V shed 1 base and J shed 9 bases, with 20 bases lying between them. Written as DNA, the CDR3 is TGTGCCAGCAGCTTGAGATCCGGGAGCTTATCGGGTGAGCAGTTCTTC. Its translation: CASSLRSGSLSGEQFF.

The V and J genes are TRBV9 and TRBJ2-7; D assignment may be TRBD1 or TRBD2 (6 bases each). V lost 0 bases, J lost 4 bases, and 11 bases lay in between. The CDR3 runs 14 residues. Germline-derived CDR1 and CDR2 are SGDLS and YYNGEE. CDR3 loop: CASSVGGARYEQYF. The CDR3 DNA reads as TGTGCCAGCAGCGTAGGGGGGGCGCGGTACGAGCAGTACTTC.

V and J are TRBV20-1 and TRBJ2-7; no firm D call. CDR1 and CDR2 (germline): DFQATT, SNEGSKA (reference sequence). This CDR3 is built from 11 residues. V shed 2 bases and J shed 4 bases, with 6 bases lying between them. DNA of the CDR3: TGCAGTGCTAGACCTGATTACGAGCAGTACTTC. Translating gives CSARPDYEQYF.

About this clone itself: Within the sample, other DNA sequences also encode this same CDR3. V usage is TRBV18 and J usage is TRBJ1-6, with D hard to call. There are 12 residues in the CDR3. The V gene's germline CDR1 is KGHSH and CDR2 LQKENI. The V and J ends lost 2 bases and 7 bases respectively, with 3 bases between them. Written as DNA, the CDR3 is TGTGCCAGCTCACCAGGGAATTCACCCCTCCACTTT. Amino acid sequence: CASSPGNSPLHF.

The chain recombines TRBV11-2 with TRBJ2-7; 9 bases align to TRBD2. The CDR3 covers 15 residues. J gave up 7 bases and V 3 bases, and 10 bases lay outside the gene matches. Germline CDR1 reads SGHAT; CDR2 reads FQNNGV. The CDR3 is CASSFSAGGVQEQYF. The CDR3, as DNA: TGTGCCAGCAGCTTCTCAGCGGGAGGAGTCCAGGAGCAGTACTTC.

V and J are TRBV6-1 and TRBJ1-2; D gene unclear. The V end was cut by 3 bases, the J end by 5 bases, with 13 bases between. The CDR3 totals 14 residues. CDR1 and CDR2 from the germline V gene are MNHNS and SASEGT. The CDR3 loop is CASSEFVLGYGYTF. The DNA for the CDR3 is TGTGCCAGCAGTGAGTTCGTCTTGGGGTATGGCTACACCTTC.

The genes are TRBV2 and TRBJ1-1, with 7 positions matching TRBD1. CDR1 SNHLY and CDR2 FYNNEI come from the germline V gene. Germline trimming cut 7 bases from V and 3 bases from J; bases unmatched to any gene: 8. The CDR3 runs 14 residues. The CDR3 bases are TGTGCCAGCACAATCCTAACAGGGGACACTGAAGCTTTCTTT. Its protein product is CASTILTGDTEAFF.